Shown below are 21 T cell receptor beta chains from a single sample sequenced in a study of vaccination and CD4 T cells after COVID-19. The antigens for these receptors are not known. Treatment described: roughly nine-day PBMC culture with coronavirus spike peptide pools or control peptides (ViraFEST assay). Sequencing of the DNA from cultured CD4+ T cells was carried out with the Oncomine TCR Beta short-read assay. MiXCR, applied by TCRdb to the PCR reads, yields one record per CDR3 protein. Of 15,000 to 20,000 distinct CDR3 sequences in the sample, around 49% were seen once. The specimen sequenced was CD4+ T cells from blood, cultured in vitro. All receptors derive from a human donor who had recovered from COVID-19.

This clonotype was counted only a few times. The chain recombines TRBV19 with TRBJ1-2; a possible D gene is TRBD1 (5 bases). Germline CDR1 LNHDA, CDR2 SQIVND (reference sequence). This CDR3 has 13 residues. The V end lost 10 bases, the J end lost 5 bases, and 17 bases lay between the germline ends. The CDR3 bases are TGTGCCACCTCGCCGGGACTCCAGTATGGCTACACCTTC. It codes for CATSPGLQYGYTF.

Only a few counts were recorded for this clonotype. The chain has TRBV7-2 and TRBJ1-2; maybe TRBD1 (6 bases). With 5 bases removed from V and 5 bases from J, the gap between germline ends came to 12 bases. Looked up from germline, CDR1 is SGHTA and CDR2 is FQGNSA. The CDR3 extends over 13 amino acids. The DNA of the CDR3 is TGTGCCAGCAGCCTCGGACAGATTTATGGCTACACCTTC. This gives the protein CASSLGQIYGYTF.

This clonotype appeared once. The genes are TRBV19 and TRBJ1-1, with D maybe TRBD1 (5 bases). The CDR3 runs to 13 residues. V gave up 6 bases and J gave up 8 bases, with 16 bases separating them. CDR1 is LNHDA and CDR2 is SQIVND in the germline V gene (reference sequence). CDR3: CASSPRRGAEAFF. The CDR3 DNA is TGTGCCAGTAGCCCTCGGAGGGGAGCCGAAGCTTTCTTT.

This chain connects TRBV2 to TRBJ2-5; possible D gene TRBD1, 6 bases. The V end was cut by 4 bases, the J end by 2 bases, with 8 bases between. This CDR3 spans 13 amino acids. The V gene's germline CDR1 is SNHLY and CDR2 FYNNEI. Here the CDR3 DNA reads TGTGCCAGCAGTGCAGACAGGCAAGAGACCCAGTACTTC. As protein: CASSADRQETQYF.

In its sample, this clonotype was seen a few times. This chain uses TRBV20-1 with TRBJ2-7, with 7 nucleotides matching TRBD1. Germline loops: CDR1 DFQATT, CDR2 SNEGSKA (reference sequence). The CDR3 length is 11 residues. Trimming cost V 5 bases and J 5 bases; bases outside gene matches: 3. This CDR3 reads CSAYDRDEQYF. CDR3 bases: TGCAGTGCTTACGACAGGGACGAGCAGTACTTC.

J is TRBJ1-1 and V is TRBV18, with 7 positions matching TRBD1. Germline V gene data show CDR1 as KGHSH and CDR2 as LQKENI. The CDR3 is 13 residues long. Trimming cost V 6 bases and J 4 bases; bases outside gene matches: 5. CDR3 nucleotides: TGTGCCAGCTCTCGGGACAGATCCACTGAAGCTTTCTTT. Amino acid sequence: CASSRDRSTEAFF. Based on the CDR3 plus reference TRBV18 and TRBJ1-1, the full variable domain is NAGVMQNPRHLVRRRGQEARLRCSPMKGHSHVYWYRQLPEEGLKFMVYLQKENIIDESGMPKERFSAEFPKEGPSILRIQQVVRGDSAAYFCASSRDRSTEAFFGQGTRLTVV.

This clonotype was seen only a few times. The rearrangement uses TRBV7-8 and TRBJ1-1; the D gene is possibly TRBD1 (5 bases). This CDR3 comprises 13 residues. Germline V CDR1 and CDR2: SGHVS, FQNEAQ. The V and J ends lost 6 bases and 3 bases respectively, with 11 bases between them. CDR3 DNA: TGTGCCAGCAGTCCGGGGGTGGACACTGAAGCTTTCTTT. Translated: CASSPGVDTEAFF.

This rearrangement joins TRBV7-3 to TRBJ2-3; D may correspond to TRBD1 or TRBD2 (5 bases each). Germline CDR1 SGHTA, CDR2 FQGTGA. The CDR3 extends over 14 amino acids. V lost 2 bases and J lost 2, with 8 bases in between. The CDR3 loop reads CASSLWGPTDTQYF. CDR3 DNA: TGTGCCAGCAGCTTATGGGGACCCACAGATACGCAGTATTTT.

The V call is TRBV7-2, the J call TRBJ2-5; the match to TRBD2 covers 7 bases. The CDR3 sequence is 12 residues long. V lost 5 bases and J lost 7; bases outside the gene matches: 4. The germline V gene encodes CDR1 SGHTA and CDR2 FQGNSA. The CDR3, as DNA: TGTGCCAGCAGCGAGCGGGATGGGACCCAGTACTTC. It specifies CASSERDGTQYF.

The gene calls are TRBV10-3 and TRBJ1-2; D is unresolved. The CDR3 spans 12 residues. CDR1 and CDR2 from the germline V gene are ENHRY and SYGVKD. Trimming pared 8 bases from V and 4 bases from J, leaving 11 bases between. CDR3 in DNA: TGTGCCATCGGGAGCCAGTCCTATGGCTACACCTTC. Translating it yields CAIGSQSYGYTF.

The chain employs TRBV28 and TRBJ1-5, with 7 bases aligning to TRBD1. This CDR3 has 15 amino acids. Trimming took 8 bases from V and 2 from J; bases not matched to a gene: 9. CDR1 is MDHEN and CDR2 is SYDVKM in the germline V gene. The CDR3 loop reads CASLDRRGGNQPQHF. Here the CDR3 DNA reads TGTGCCAGCCTGGACAGGCGGGGGGGCAATCAGCCCCAGCATTTT.

This clonotype was observed a handful of times. As DNA, the CDR3 is TGTGCCAGTAGTGGCAGGGGGTACGGCAATCAGCCCCAGCATTTT. Its protein is CASSGRGYGNQPQHF. The rearrangement joins TRBV19 to TRBJ1-5; 7 bases match TRBD1. The germline gives CDR1 LNHDA, CDR2 SQIVND (reference sequence). V dropped 5 bases and J dropped 2; count of bases not matched to a gene: 6. The length of the CDR3 is 15 residues.

This clonotype was observed once. The V and J genes are TRBV18 and TRBJ2-7; 7 bases map to TRBD2. This CDR3 region has 15 residues. Trimming cost V 2 bases and J 3 bases; bases outside gene matches: 7. Germline V lookup: CDR1 KGHSH, CDR2 LQKENI. The CDR3: CASSPGGGLGYEQYF. In nucleotides, the CDR3 is TGTGCCAGCTCACCAGGGGGAGGGCTGGGCTACGAGCAGTACTTC.

This clonotype was counted a few times. V and J are TRBV6-1 and TRBJ1-5; no clear D. Germline V gives CDR1 MNHNS, CDR2 SASEGT. Trimming removed 4 bases from V and 6 bases from J, with 10 bases in between. This CDR3 contains 13 residues. The CDR3 DNA reads as TGTGCCAGCAGTGGCACGGAGTTTCAGCCCCAGCATTTT. The encoded protein is CASSGTEFQPQHF.

The chain couples TRBV20-1 to TRBJ2-1; D may be TRBD2 (5 bases). The CDR3 length is 11 residues. Trimming took 3 bases from V and 8 from J, leaving 8 bases between them. CDR1 is DFQATT, CDR2 SNEGSKA, per germline (reference sequence). The CDR3 reads CSARSGDEQFF. The CDR3 DNA reads TGCAGTGCTAGGTCCGGGGATGAGCAGTTCTTC.

The sample holds a few counts of this clonotype. The gene calls are TRBV6-1 and TRBJ1-6, with D hard to call. CDR1 is MNHNS and CDR2 is SASEGT in the germline V gene. Trimming pared 8 bases from V and 7 bases from J, leaving 9 bases between. CDR3 length: 12 residues. As DNA, the CDR3 is TGTGCCAGCGAAGGGAACAATTCACCCCTCCACTTT. Translation gives CASEGNNSPLHF.

CDR3 in amino acids: CASSTAGTEDTEAFF. For the CDR3, the DNA is TGTGCCAGTAGTACCGCCGGGACGGAGGACACTGAAGCTTTCTTT. The rearrangement uses TRBV19 and TRBJ1-1; maybe TRBD1 (5 bases). V gave up 4 bases and J gave up 3 bases, with 15 bases separating them. CDR3 length equals 15 residues. Germline V gene data show CDR1 as LNHDA and CDR2 as SQIVND (reference sequence).

The gene calls are TRBV5-1 and TRBJ2-1; D perhaps matches TRBD2 (5 bases). CDR1 and CDR2 (germline): SGHRS, YFSETQ. The germline V and J ends were trimmed by 3 bases and 0 bases, with 10 bases remaining between them. This CDR3 has 15 residues. The CDR3, as DNA: TGCGCCAGCAGCTACGGACGGGGCTCCTACAATGAGCAGTTCTTC. Its protein is CASSYGRGSYNEQFF.

The chain couples TRBV20-1 to TRBJ2-1, with a tentative D call TRBD2 (5 bases). CDR1 and CDR2 from the germline V gene are DFQATT and SNEGSKA (reference sequence). The germline V and J ends were trimmed by 3 bases and 4 bases, with 7 bases remaining between them. This CDR3 contains 12 residues. DNA for the CDR3: TGCAGTGCTAGCGGGGTGTACAATGAGCAGTTCTTC. It yields the protein CSASGVYNEQFF.

The chain recombines TRBV6-5 with TRBJ2-1; 12 positions agree with TRBD2. The CDR3 is 16 residues long. Germline V gene sequence: CDR1 MNHEY, CDR2 SVGAGI. After removal of 0 bases from V and 8 bases from J, the junction contained 5 bases not matched to a gene. The CDR3 is CASSYSRLAGVHEQFF. CDR3 sequence (DNA): TGTGCCAGCAGTTACTCGAGACTAGCGGGAGTACATGAGCAGTTCTTC.

The rearrangement uses TRBV7-2 and TRBJ1-1, with 7 bases fitting TRBD1. This CDR3 is built from 14 residues. Germline CDR1 is SGHTA and CDR2 is FQGNSA. After removal of 5 bases from V and 4 bases from J, the junction contained 7 bases not matched to a gene. This CDR3 is CASSQQGIGTEAFF. The CDR3 DNA reads as TGTGCCAGCAGCCAACAGGGGATCGGCACTGAAGCTTTCTTT.